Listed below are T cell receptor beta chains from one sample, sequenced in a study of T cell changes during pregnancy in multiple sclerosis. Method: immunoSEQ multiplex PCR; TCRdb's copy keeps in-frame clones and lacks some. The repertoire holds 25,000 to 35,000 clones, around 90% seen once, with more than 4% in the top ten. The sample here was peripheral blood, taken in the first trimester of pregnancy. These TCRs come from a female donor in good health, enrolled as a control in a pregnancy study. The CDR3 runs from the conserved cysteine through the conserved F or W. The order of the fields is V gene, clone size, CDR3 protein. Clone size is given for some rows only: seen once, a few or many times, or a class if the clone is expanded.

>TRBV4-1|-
CASSQTGQLTDTQYF
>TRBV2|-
CASSLDRGIGGDGELFF
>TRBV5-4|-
CASSLRDRGYEQYF
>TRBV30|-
CAWRQASYGYTF
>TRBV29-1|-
CSVEGTSGRALGTGELFF
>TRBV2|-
CASSENGREPYYGYTF
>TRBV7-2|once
CASSYGTPNTEAFF
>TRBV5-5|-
CASSSQGSQPQHF
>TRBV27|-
CASSLLGRGSSASELFF
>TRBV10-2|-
CASGGGVGQPQHF
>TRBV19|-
CASSLTLQGIQETQYF
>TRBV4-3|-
CASSHGTGYQGGELFF
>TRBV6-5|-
CASSPGVVGEQYF
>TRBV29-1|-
CSVDVGIWQYF
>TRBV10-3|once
CAISPLAGGPYEQYF
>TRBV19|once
CASSPRASTDTQYF
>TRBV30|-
CAYQQLAGGSGELFF
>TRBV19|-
CASSIDPGGTNEKLFF
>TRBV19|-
CASSIALTGFEQYF
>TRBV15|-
CATSSLGTSPGAQHF
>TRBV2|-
CASTLRGTRNEKLFF
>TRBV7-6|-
CASSFSPSSSYNEQFF
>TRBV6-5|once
CASSSAGTGVNQPQHF
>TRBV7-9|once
CASSLRDRDEKLFF
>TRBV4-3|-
CASSRQGAPGTEAFF
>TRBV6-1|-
CASQGYEKLFF
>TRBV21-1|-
CASRGRQRITDTQYF
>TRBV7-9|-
CASSHPRAATEAFF
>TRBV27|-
CASSPQGAGNQPQHF
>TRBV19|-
CASSIGGQATNEKLFF
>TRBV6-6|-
CASRAGGSYNEQFF
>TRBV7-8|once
CASSLLSGTTYEQYF
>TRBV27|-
CASSLSTSGYNEQFF
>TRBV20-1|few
CSARETVGYTF
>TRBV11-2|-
CASSLVETGYEQYF
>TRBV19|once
CASSTVLLSDPSYNEQFF
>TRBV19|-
CASSLLQGRPQHF
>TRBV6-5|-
CASSSRGPGNTIYF
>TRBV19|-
CASSRGSDTQYF
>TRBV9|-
CASSVVSFAEQFF
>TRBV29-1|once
CSVEDRTSRDTGELFF
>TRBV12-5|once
CASGPGGGETQYF
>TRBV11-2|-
CASSLRTVSYEQYF
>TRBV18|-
CASSPPMGSPASNEQFF
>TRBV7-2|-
CASSFGGPPIYF
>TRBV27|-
CASSSNRGGFGANVLTF
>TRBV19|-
CASSIDATGAGNTIYF
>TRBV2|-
CASSAGNTGELFF
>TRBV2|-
CASSTPDTQYF
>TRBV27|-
CASRRMDRVTDTQYF
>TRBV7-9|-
CASSLGQGNTQYF
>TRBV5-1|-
CASSEDSIQETQYF
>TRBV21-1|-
CASSTIPEGVPPYEQYF
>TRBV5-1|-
CASRPTPGTNSPLHF
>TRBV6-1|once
CASSEQIATNEKLFF
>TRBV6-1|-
CASSETGKLYGYTF
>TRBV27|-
CASSLNGGFPNEQYF
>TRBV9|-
CASSGRGGASGELFF
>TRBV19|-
CASSIGTGKSGYTF
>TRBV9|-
CASSLQTAISGNTIYF